This entry features one T cell receptor beta chain sequence. These data come from a study of blood T cell repertoires in COVID-19. The authors' processing: The authors estimated nucleated cell counts from reference gene primer amplification. Sequencing was performed with immunoSEQ multiplex PCR; in TCRdb, only in-frame clones are kept and a portion is missing. Clone size and the V and J calls come from that table; the DNA yielded D and trimming. This table has 150,000 to 200,000 clones, roughly 87% appearing once. The CDR3 consists of 15 residues. The V segment lost 4 bases and the J segment 6 bases; nucleotides outside the gene matches: 11. Germline CDR1 is SNHLY and CDR2 is FYNNEI.

This chain links TRBV2 with TRBJ2-5; 7 bases are shared with TRBD2. This clonotype was obtained from a man aged 18 to 30 who had recovered from COVID-19. Sample: peripheral blood. The CDR3: CASSVSGAGAKTQYF. The CDR3 nucleotides are TGTGCCAGCAGTGTAAGCGGGGCCGGGGCAAAGACCCAGTACTTC.